The clone carrying this T cell receptor beta chain was counted a few times. What it binds is unknown. This CDR3 has 15 amino acids. The junction had 2 bases not matched to a gene; V was cut back by 2 bases and J by 2 bases. Germline V gene data show CDR1 as SGHKS and CDR2 as YYEKEE (reference sequence). The record originates from a study of T cells in narcolepsy. Study information: Healthy controls were enrolled alongside patients with narcolepsy type 1 or type 2. Findings and limits, study-wide: Comparing one patient's CSF and blood CD4+ clonotypes highlighted HCRT- and TRIB2-specific autoreactive clonotypes. Autoreactive clonotypes reportedly recurred in blood of same and different patients, not controls.

Clones were sequenced by immunoSEQ multiplex PCR, and TCRdb holds only the in-frame ones, with some missing. This sample yields about 750 clones, of which about 28% are seen a single time; roughly 49% belongs to the top ten. The clonotype was recovered from a human donor with narcolepsy. The sequenced sample was cultured CD8+ T cells from cerebrospinal fluid. The chain carries TRBV5-5 and TRBJ2-1; TRBD2 agrees at 9 bases. CDR3 bases: TGTGCCAGCAGCTTAGGCGGGGGGGCCTACAATGAGCAGTTCTTC. It is translated as CASSLGGGAYNEQFF.